These 5 T cell receptor beta chains originate from one sample sequenced in a study of control samples from healthy donors and cancer patients. The method was immunoSEQ multiplex PCR; TCRdb's version includes in-frame clones alone and lacks a portion of them. The data contain about 73,000 clones, 90% to 95% of them singletons. Input material: blood. The receptors stem from a woman aged 40-49 years in good health.

The DNA of the CDR3 is TGCGCCAGCAGCGGAAGGGACGGCCACCAAGAGACCCAGTACTTC. Translated: CASSGRDGHQETQYF. The chain combines TRBV10-2 with TRBJ2-5; TRBD1 or TRBD2 may be the D gene (5 bases each). The CDR3 contains 15 residues. V shed 6 bases and J shed 0 bases, with 14 bases lying between them. The V gene's germline CDR1 is WSHSY and CDR2 SAAADI.

This sequence joins TRBV19 and TRBJ1-2; 8 bases map to TRBD1. CDR1 and CDR2 from the germline V gene are LNHDA and SQIVND (reference sequence). V lost 2 bases and J lost 4; bases outside the gene matches: 9. This CDR3 spans 16 amino acids. The CDR3 nucleotides read TGTGCCAGTAGTATACTCCGGGACAGGCCCCCCTATGGCTACACCTTC. Amino acid sequence: CASSILRDRPPYGYTF.

The sample holds one count of this clone. J is TRBJ1-4 and V is TRBV7-5; the table's D call, TRBD1, was not checked against the DNA. TRBV7-5 is a recognized pseudogene. This CDR3 region has 23 residues. CDR3 protein: CARSSKSQNGQGYSWGLNEKLFF. For the CDR3, the DNA is TGTGCCAGAAGCTCCAAATCCCAGAACGGACAGGGCTATTCGTGGGGCCTTAATGAAAAACTGTTTTTT.

This chain connects TRBV28 to TRBJ1-5, with D perhaps matching TRBD1 (5 bases). V shed 3 bases and J shed 6 bases, with 15 bases lying between them. Germline CDR1 reads MDHEN; CDR2 reads SYDVKM. The CDR3 spans 15 residues. CDR3 region: CASSFQDGGTQPQHF. For the CDR3, the DNA is TGTGCCAGCAGTTTCCAGGACGGTGGGACTCAGCCCCAGCATTTT.

The chain combines TRBV6-1 with TRBJ2-7, with TRBD2 matching 10 bases. Losses at the gene ends were 0 bases for V and 4 bases for J; bases not matched to a gene: 6. Germline-derived CDR1 and CDR2 are MNHNS and SASEGT. The CDR3 spans 16 residues. Here the CDR3 reads CASSEAPSGSLYEQYF. The CDR3 DNA is TGTGCCAGCAGTGAAGCACCTAGCGGGAGCTTATACGAGCAGTACTTC.